One T cell receptor beta chain is described in this entry. The CDR3 totals 15 residues. Germline V lookup: CDR1 SGHTA, CDR2 FQGNSA. Trimming removed 5 bases from V and 1 base from J; junction bases left unmatched: 6. The sample belongs to a study of blood T cells in healthy people across ages. A second PCR, run for about 7 to 11 cycles, used a sample-barcoded 5' primer plus a J-beta primer mix. The authors tagged each cDNA molecule using a template-switch adaptor with 12 random nucleotides. MiXCR, applied by TCRdb to the 5' RACE reads, yields one record per CDR3 protein. The sample shows fewer than 900,000 distinct CDR3 sequences, about 40% of them seen only once.

Source material: blood. The rearrangement links TRBV7-2 to TRBJ2-7, with 9 bases that match TRBD2. The receptor's source is a woman between 55 and 75 years old in good health. The CDR3 coding sequence is TGTGCCAGCAGCCTAGGGACTAGCCCTTCCTACGAGCAGTACTTC. Translating it yields CASSLGTSPSYEQYF.